This record covers a single T cell receptor beta chain. This sample stems from a study of blood T cell repertoires in COVID-19. Study-wide context: The United States, Italy and Spain were the sources of the acute and convalescent COVID-19 samples. PBMCs, B-cell-depleted T cells, or T cells were the source of the cDNA or gDNA that made up the material.

Original handling: The assay estimated nucleated cells by amplifying reference gene primers. TCRdb's table, derived via immunoSEQ multiplex PCR, lists solely in-frame clones and lacks some. Clone size and V and J calls were adopted from that table, with D and trimming inferred from the DNA. The sample includes about 140,000 clones, roughly 84% of them seen just once. The germline V gene has CDR1 SGHVS and CDR2 FQNEAQ. The V end was cut by 1 base, the J end by 10 bases, with 10 bases between. This CDR3 region has 13 residues. Sequencing was carried out using peripheral blood. V and J are TRBV7-8 and TRBJ1-4; perhaps TRBD1 as D (5 bases). This TCR was sampled from an older woman with acute or convalescent COVID-19. CDR3 DNA sequence: TGTGCCAGCAGCTTAGGGGCCGGGGGAAAACTGTTTTTT. Translating gives CASSLGAGGKLFF.